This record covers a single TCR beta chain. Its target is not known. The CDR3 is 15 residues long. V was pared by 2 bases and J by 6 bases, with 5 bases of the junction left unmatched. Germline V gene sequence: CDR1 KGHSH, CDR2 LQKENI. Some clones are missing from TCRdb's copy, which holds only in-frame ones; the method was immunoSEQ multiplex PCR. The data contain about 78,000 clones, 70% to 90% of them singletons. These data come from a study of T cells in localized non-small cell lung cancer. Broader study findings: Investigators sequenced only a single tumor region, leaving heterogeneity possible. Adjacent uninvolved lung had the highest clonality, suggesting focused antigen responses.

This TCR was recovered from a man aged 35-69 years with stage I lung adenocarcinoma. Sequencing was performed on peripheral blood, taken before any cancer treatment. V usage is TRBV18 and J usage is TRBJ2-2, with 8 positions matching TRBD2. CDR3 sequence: CASSPGAGAAGELFF. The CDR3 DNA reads TGTGCCAGCTCACCAGGAGCGGGAGCCGCCGGGGAGCTGTTTTTT.